This T cell receptor (beta chain) was obtained from a study of blood T cell repertoires in COVID-19. Study-level information: Samples came from the United States, Italy and Spain, spanning acute and convalescent COVID-19. T cells, B-cell-depleted T cells, or PBMCs supplied cDNA or gDNA.

Germline values: CDR1 ENHRY, CDR2 SYGVKD. The CDR3 contains 14 residues. V was trimmed by 3 bases and J by 4 bases, leaving 9 bases between them. Per the study methods: Amplification of reference gene primers was used by the study to estimate nucleated cell counts. Clones were read by immunoSEQ multiplex PCR, and TCRdb kept only the in-frame ones, dropping some. That table gives V, J and clone size, and the DNA gave D and trimming. The table lists approximately 100,000 clones, more than 80% of them singletons. V gene TRBV10-3 combines with J gene TRBJ1-4; D uncertain. The specimen was peripheral blood. This clonotype originated in a woman at least 80 years old with acute or convalescent COVID-19. CDR3 sequence reads: CAISDGGLNEKLFF. In DNA, the CDR3 is TGTGCCATCAGTGATGGCGGCCTTAATGAAAAACTGTTTTTT.